Each of the 22 T cell receptor beta chains below was sequenced from the same sample in a study of tumor-infiltrating lymphocytes in primary liver carcinoma. Starting material of approximately 500 ng total RNA yielded TCR beta cDNA via a constant-region primer. Libraries of TCR beta came from three nested multiplex PCR rounds with slightly modified ARM-PCR. TRBV1-TRBV30 forward and Cbeta reverse primers drove the first two roughly 11-cycle rounds. TCRdb called the multiplex PCR reads again in MiXCR, with one record for every CDR3 protein. The sample has about 200,000 distinct CDR3 sequences, roughly 61% seen once. Researchers drew blood RNA from unsorted whole blood and extracted germline DNA as well. Specimen: peripheral blood. These receptors all come from a woman aged 60-75 years with primary liver carcinoma and hepatitis B virus infection.

Remarks on this clonotype: Mismatch with germline at one junction end may stem from a read error. The chain uses TRBV11-2 and TRBJ1-4, with unresolved D. This CDR3 is 13 amino acids long. Per germline, CDR1 SGHAT and CDR2 FQNNGV. CDR3 nucleotides: TGTGCCTGCAGCCTAATGGGCCAGTCGGAACTGTCCTTT. Protein product: CACSLMGQSELSF.

This clonotype appeared many times. This chain connects TRBV7-9 to TRBJ1-2; D is perhaps TRBD1 (5 bases). CDR1 is SEHNR and CDR2 is FQNEAQ in the germline V gene (reference sequence). CDR3 size: 13 residues. The V and J ends lost 4 bases and 7 bases respectively, with 13 bases between them. For the CDR3, the DNA is TGTGCCAGCAGCTACCCGGGGGGTGGTGGCTACACCTTC. Translated: CASSYPGGGGYTF. Complete variable domain (other parts from reference TRBV7-9 and TRBJ1-2): DTGVSQNPRHKITKRGQNVTFRCDPISEHNRLYWYRQTLGQGPEFLTYFQNEAQLEKSRLLSDRFSAERPKGSFSTLEIQRTEQGDSAMYLCASSYPGGGGYTFGSGTRLTVV.

Points on this clonotype: An end of the junction differs from the germline gene, which may be a read error. The rearrangement links TRBV11-1 to TRBJ2-7, with D perhaps matching TRBD1 (7 bases). Looked up from germline, CDR1 is SGHAT and CDR2 is FQDESV (reference sequence). This CDR3 region has 14 residues. Here the CDR3 reads CAGSLVAGGREQHF. The DNA for the CDR3 is TGTGCCGGCAGCTTAGTTGCAGGGGGACGGGAGCAGCACTTC.

As for this clonotype: This may come from a read error, since a much larger clone is one base off. The chain is built from TRBV10-3 and TRBJ1-5; no clear D gene. The CDR3 loop spans 13 amino acids. Per germline, CDR1 ENHRY and CDR2 SYGVKD. The CDR3: CAISEMGNQLQHF. CDR3 DNA sequence: TGTGCCATCAGCGAGATGGGCAATCAGCTCCAGCATTTT.

Comments on this clonotype: Relative to the germline gene, one junction end is altered; a read error may explain this. The gene calls are TRBV27 and TRBJ1-4; D is perhaps TRBD1 (5 bases). In germline, CDR1 is MNHEY, CDR2 SMNVEV (reference sequence). The length of the CDR3 is 14 residues. For the CDR3, the DNA is TGTGCCAGCAGGAACCAAGGGGTCGGCGAAAAACTGCTTTTT. Residues: CASRNQGVGEKLLF.

At least ten counts were recorded for this clonotype. Compared with germline, one end of the junction differs, possibly owing to a read error. This CDR3 reads CASNLGAGVYEQYF. DNA of the CDR3: TGTGCCAGCAACTTAGGGGCCGGCGTCTACGAGCAGTACTTC. J is TRBJ2-7 and V is TRBV11-2; the D gene is possibly TRBD1 (5 bases). The length of the CDR3 is 14 residues. Germline values: CDR1 SGHAT, CDR2 FQNNGV.

For this clonotype: The junction differs from germline at one of its ends, possibly a read error. The rearrangement uses TRBV11-2 and TRBJ2-4; a possible D gene is TRBD2 (6 bases). CDR1 is SGHAT, CDR2 FQNNGV, per germline. The CDR3 covers 14 residues. The DNA of the CDR3 is TGTGCCAGCAGCTTGGCGGGACCGAAGAACATTGAGTACTTC. This encodes CASSLAGPKNIEYF.

This clonotype has ten or more counts. The chain is built from TRBV12-3 or TRBV12-4 and TRBJ2-7; TRBD2 might be the D (6 bases). V gave up 3 bases and J gave up 4 bases, with 16 bases separating them. The CDR3 extends over 15 amino acids. CDR3 sequence reads: CASSFSGTVQYEQYF. The CDR3 DNA is TGTGCCAGCAGTTTTTCCGGGACTGTACAATACGAGCAGTACTTC.

This clonotype has at least ten counts. This rearrangement joins TRBV28 to TRBJ1-2; D is perhaps TRBD1 (6 bases). The CDR3 loop spans 14 amino acids. Germline assignment: CDR1 MDHEN and CDR2 SYDVKM. Trimming removed 3 bases at V and 4 bases at J, with 12 bases between. CDR3 in amino acids: CASSFGQGFYGYTF. DNA of the CDR3: TGTGCCAGCAGTTTTGGGCAGGGGTTCTATGGCTACACCTTC.

In the case of this clonotype: One end of the junction does not line up with germline, which may come from a read error. The CDR3 DNA sequence: TGTGCCAGCAGTTACTCCCCGGGGGATCAGCCCCACCATTTT. This sequence encodes CASSYSPGDQPHHF. The genes are TRBV6-5 and TRBJ1-5; D possibly corresponds to TRBD1 (5 bases). CDR1 is MNHEY, CDR2 SVGAGI, per germline. The CDR3 has 14 amino acids.

This clonotype was seen many times. This chain joins TRBV12-3 or TRBV12-4 and TRBJ2-4; tentatively, D is TRBD2 (7 bases). V gave up 7 bases and J gave up 5 bases, with 18 bases separating them. The CDR3 runs to 15 residues. CDR3 nucleotides: TGTGCCAGCACCTACTGGGCGCGGGGGCAAAACATTCAGTACTTC. It yields the protein CASTYWARGQNIQYF.

The V gene is TRBV5-4, the J gene TRBJ2-3, with TRBD1 matching over 10 bases. The trim removed 2 bases at V and 3 bases at J, leaving 3 bases unmatched. CDR1 is SGHNT, CDR2 YYREEE, per germline (reference sequence). The CDR3 spans 15 residues. The CDR3 here is CASSLDRGQTDTQYF. For the CDR3, the DNA is TGTGCCAGCAGCTTAGACAGGGGGCAAACAGATACGCAGTATTTT.

Turning to this clonotype: This clone may be a read error of a much larger clone one base away. The chain is built from TRBV5-6 and TRBJ2-1; TRBD2 agrees at 7 bases. V gave up 4 bases and J gave up 9 bases; unmatched junction bases: 19. The V gene's germline CDR1 is SGHDT and CDR2 YYEEEE. CDR3 length: 17 amino acids. CDR3 loop: CASSPFKRDRVIVEQFF. The CDR3 bases are TGTGCCAGCAGCCCCTTCAAGCGGGACCGAGTGATTGTTGAGCAGTTCTTC.

This clonotype came up a few times. This sequence may be a read error, since a much larger clone differs from it by one base. The genes are TRBV6-5 and TRBJ2-1; 7 bases line up with TRBD2. The CDR3 extends over 11 amino acids. V trimming: 6 bases; J trimming: 11 bases; junction bases outside the gene matches: 4. In germline, CDR1 is MNHEY, CDR2 SVGAGI. The CDR3 DNA sequence: TGTGCCAGCAGACGACTAGCCAAGCAGTTCTTC. It encodes CASRRLAKQFF.

Worth noting for this clonotype: Because the CDR3 is missing its conserved closing phenylalanine or tryptophan, this is likely a read error. V and J are TRBV11-2 and TRBJ1-1; D is ambiguous. Germline loops: CDR1 SGHAT, CDR2 FQNNGV. CDR3 length: 13 amino acids. The CDR3 loop is CASSLASMTAAFI. In DNA form, the CDR3 reads TGTGCCAGCAGCTTAGCTTCTATGACTGCAGCTTTCATT.

This clonotype was seen a handful of times. The rearrangement joins TRBV21-1 to TRBJ2-7; the DNA was not compared with TRBD2, the D call given in the table. TRBV21-1 is designated a pseudogene. CDR3 size: 16 residues. The CDR3 loop is CASSTQRPSGWYEQYF. As DNA, the CDR3 is TGTGCCAGCAGCACCCAGAGGCCTAGCGGCTGGTACGAGCAGTACTTC.

This clonotype came up many times. The gene calls are TRBV6-5 and TRBJ1-5; 8 bases agree with TRBD1. The CDR3 is 13 amino acids. The germline CDR1 and CDR2 sequences are MNHEY and SVGAGI. Unmatched junction bases numbered 5, after V lost 7 bases and J lost 6 bases. CDR3 DNA: TGTGCCAGCAAACAGGGGGTGGGTCAGCCCCAGCATTTT. Residues: CASKQGVGQPQHF.

This clonotype came up many times. The chain joins TRBV10-3 to TRBJ2-1, with D possibly being TRBD1 (5 bases). This CDR3 contains 14 residues. V lost 10 bases, J lost 8 bases, and 21 bases lay in between. Germline V lookup: CDR1 ENHRY, CDR2 SYGVKD. The CDR3 coding sequence is TGTGCCACCAGGGATGTACATGTCGTCGATGAGCAGTTCTTC. Amino acid sequence: CATRDVHVVDEQFF.

The chain carries TRBV7-9 and TRBJ2-3, with D possibly being TRBD1 or TRBD2 (5 bases each). From germline, CDR1 is SEHNR and CDR2 FQNEAQ (reference sequence). V was pared by 5 bases and J by 1 base, with 13 bases between. The CDR3 loop spans 15 amino acids. The CDR3 DNA reads TGTGCCAGCAGCAGCTCGGGACCAGGCACAGATACGCAGTATTTT. It is translated as CASSSSGPGTDTQYF.

Notes on this clonotype: It may be a read error: a sequence one base away is much more abundant. V gene TRBV6-5 combines with J gene TRBJ2-1; 7 nucleotides align to TRBD1. In germline, CDR1 is MNHEY, CDR2 SVGAGI. The CDR3 is 18 residues long. The CDR3 sequence: CASSYSGMRGPSYNEHFF. The CDR3 bases are TGTGCCAGCAGTTACTCAGGGATGAGGGGGCCCTCCTACAATGAGCATTTCTTC.

Details on this clonotype: This may arise from a read error, as a much more abundant clone is one base away. The chain employs TRBV29-1 and TRBJ1-2; D remains ambiguous. CDR1 is SQVTM, CDR2 ANQGSEA, per germline. This CDR3 contains 14 residues. V lost 3 bases to trimming and J lost 6 bases, with 17 bases between them. CDR3 protein: CSVEIFGPRNGYTF. The CDR3 DNA is TGCAGCGTTGAGATCTTTGGGCCCCGCAATGGCTACACCTTC.

The chain joins TRBV11-2 to TRBJ2-7, with a weak D call TRBD1 (5 bases). The CDR3 runs 12 residues. Between the trimmed V and J ends, which lost 5 bases and 9 bases, there was a span of 14 bases. Germline lookup yields CDR1 SGHAT and CDR2 FQNNGV. Written as DNA, the CDR3 is TGTGCCAGCAGCCAATGGGGCCACGTGCAGTACTTC. Residues: CASSQWGHVQYF.